A single sample is the source of the 28 T cell receptor beta chains below, sequenced in a study of regulatory T cells in long-lasting Graves disease. Time point here: newly diagnosed GD, antithyroid drugs for less than 3 months. Extracted PBMC RNA gave rise to the TCR library. Researchers made TCR beta libraries by using iRepertoire HTBI primers and running Arm-PCR on CDR3 regions. Each CDR3 protein gets one entry after TCRdb re-called the multiplex PCR reads with MiXCR. The sample shows 550,000 to 600,000 distinct CDR3 sequences, 15% to 20% of them seen only once. In addition, the sample was reused for a study of T cells in Graves' hyperthyroidism and ophthalmopathy.

The material sequenced was peripheral blood mononuclear cells (PBMCs), taken at new diagnosis, from a patient treated with antithyroid drugs. These TCRs come from a man younger than 30 with Graves disease.

At least ten counts were recorded for this clonotype. The J gene is TRBJ1-1, the V gene TRBV10-1, with 9 bases fitting TRBD1. V was pared by 5 bases and J by 1 base, with 5 bases of the junction left unmatched. The CDR3 is made up of 15 amino acids. Germline lookup yields CDR1 WNHNN and CDR2 SYGVQD (reference sequence). Here the CDR3 DNA reads TGCGCCAGCAGTCCTGGGACAGGGAAGAACACTGAAGCTTTCTTT. Translating it yields CASSPGTGKNTEAFF.

The V and J genes are TRBV29-1 and TRBJ2-5, with D hard to call. Trimming took 1 base from V and 0 from J, leaving 3 bases between them. Per germline, CDR1 SQVTM and CDR2 ANQGSEA. The CDR3 totals 12 residues. CDR3 in DNA: TGCAGCGTTGAAGCCGACCAAGAGACCCAGTACTTC. Translating gives CSVEADQETQYF.

A few counts support this clonotype. The chain joins TRBV20-1 to TRBJ1-6, with 8 bases aligning to TRBD1. The length of the CDR3 is 17 residues. CDR1 and CDR2 from the germline V gene are DFQATT and SNEGSKA (reference sequence). V was clipped by 5 bases and J by 0 bases; unmatched bases: 9. CDR3 sequence reads: CSARRGDRSSYNSPLHF. The CDR3 coding sequence is TGCAGTGCTCGGAGGGGGGACAGGAGCTCCTATAATTCACCCCTCCACTTT.

There are many counts of this clonotype. This chain connects TRBV10-3 to TRBJ1-1; D is possibly TRBD1 (5 bases). The CDR3 spans 16 residues. V lost 3 bases and J 1 base, leaving 15 bases between the germline ends. Germline CDR1 reads ENHRY; CDR2 reads SYGVKD. The chain's CDR3 is CAISDPRRARNTEAFF. CDR3 DNA sequence: TGTGCCATCAGTGACCCCCGCAGGGCGCGGAACACTGAAGCTTTCTTT.

At least ten counts were recorded for this clonotype. The chain links TRBV28 to TRBJ1-2; 10 positions match TRBD1. The CDR3 has 15 amino acids. Germline trimming cut 6 bases from V and 4 bases from J; bases unmatched to any gene: 8. From germline, CDR1 is MDHEN and CDR2 SYDVKM. CDR3 protein: CASSVMGQGFYGYTF. CDR3 sequence (DNA): TGTGCCAGCAGCGTTATGGGACAGGGGTTCTATGGCTACACCTTC.

This clonotype has ten or more counts. The chain recombines TRBV2 with TRBJ2-4; no definite D call. The CDR3 sequence is 17 residues long. The V gene's germline CDR1 is SNHLY and CDR2 FYNNEI. V shed 1 base and J shed 0 bases, with 13 bases lying between them. The CDR3 is CASSEGQVGIAKNIQYF. The CDR3 coding sequence is TGTGCCAGCAGTGAAGGCCAGGTGGGGATAGCCAAAAACATTCAGTACTTC. Full variable domain (rest looked up from reference TRBV2 and TRBJ2-4): EPEVTQTPSHQVTQMGQEVILRCVPISNHLYFYWYRQILGQKVEFLVSFYNNEISEKSEIFDDQFSVERPDGSNFTLKIRSTKLEDSAMYFCASSEGQVGIAKNIQYFGAGTRLSVL.

In regard to this clonotype: Being one base from a much bigger clone, this may be a read error. The chain employs TRBV9 and TRBJ2-7, with 9 bases identical to TRBD2. The CDR3 is 15 amino acids. Germline V gene lookup returns CDR1 SGDLS and CDR2 YYNGEE. CDR3 in amino acids: CASSAFSGSSYEQHF. The CDR3 coding sequence is TGTGCCAGCAGCGCCTTTAGCGGGAGCTCCTACGAGCAGCACTTC.

This rearrangement joins TRBV12-3 or TRBV12-4 to TRBJ1-5; possible D gene TRBD1, 5 bases. Trimming left V 2 bases short and J 7 bases short, with 18 bases between. The CDR3 loop spans 16 amino acids. The CDR3 loop is CASSLPRLGGEQPQHF. CDR3 nucleotide sequence: TGTGCCAGCAGTTTACCCCGTCTGGGGGGGGAACAGCCCCAGCATTTT.

The table lists this clonotype with many counts. This chain uses TRBV7-9 with TRBJ2-1; D possibly corresponds to TRBD1 (6 bases). V gave up 1 base and J gave up 5 bases, with 21 bases separating them. The CDR3 extends over 18 amino acids. Germline loops: CDR1 SEHNR, CDR2 FQNEAQ (reference sequence). CDR3 sequence (DNA): TGTGCCAGCAGCTTAGGAGGGGGACCAGGGACACCCAACAATGAGCAGTTCTTC. This encodes CASSLGGGPGTPNNEQFF.

The chain uses TRBV29-1 and TRBJ2-2; D might be TRBD1 (5 bases). V gave up 7 bases and J gave up 1 base, with 10 bases separating them. Germline CDR1 is SQVTM and CDR2 is ANQGSEA. CDR3 length: 13 residues. CDR3 nucleotides: TGCAGCGCTTGGACACTGAACACCGGGGAGCTGTTTTTT. Residues: CSAWTLNTGELFF.

This clonotype was seen repeatedly, ten times or more. J is TRBJ2-6 and V is TRBV7-2; no reliable D call. V shed 4 bases and J shed 2 bases, with 9 bases lying between them. There are 15 residues in the CDR3. Germline V gene lookup returns CDR1 SGHTA and CDR2 FQGNSA. CDR3 bases: TGTGCCAGCAGCTGGTCAGGAGCTGGGGCCAACGTCCTGACTTTC. It codes for CASSWSGAGANVLTF.

The chain recombines TRBV20-1 with TRBJ1-1; 10 nucleotides align to TRBD1. The CDR3 contains 15 residues. Losses at the gene ends were 3 bases for V and 10 bases for J; bases not matched to a gene: 14. The germline V gene has CDR1 DFQATT and CDR2 SNEGSKA (reference sequence). As DNA, the CDR3 is TGCAGTGCTAGTTTACCGGGACAGGGGACCTCGCGAGCTTTCTTT. This encodes CSASLPGQGTSRAFF.

The chain is built from TRBV18 and TRBJ2-6; D call uncertain. Germline V lookup: CDR1 KGHSH, CDR2 LQKENI. Trimming took off 4 bases at V and 0 bases at J, with 10 bases between the two ends. This CDR3 spans 16 amino acids. The CDR3 bases are TGTGCCAGCTCACGTGGCCAAAGCTCTGGGGCCAACGTCCTGACTTTC. This encodes CASSRGQSSGANVLTF.

This clonotype was seen a handful of times. V gene TRBV20-1 combines with J gene TRBJ2-3; 9 bases match TRBD2. The CDR3 runs to 18 residues. J was trimmed by 5 bases and V by 7 bases; bases with no gene match: 22. Germline V gene sequence: CDR1 DFQATT, CDR2 SNEGSKA (reference sequence). The CDR3: CSGLAGLRREGQKDTQYF. The CDR3 nucleotides are TGCAGTGGTCTTGCAGGATTAAGGCGGGAGGGCCAGAAAGATACGCAGTATTTT.

The chain joins TRBV4-2 to TRBJ2-1; 10 positions match TRBD2. Germline loops: CDR1 LGHNA, CDR2 YNFKEQ. The CDR3 totals 17 residues. V trimming: 0 bases; J trimming: 5 bases; junction bases outside the gene matches: 7. CDR3 residues: CASSQEPSGSVNNEQFF. The CDR3, as DNA: TGTGCCAGCAGCCAAGAACCTAGCGGGAGTGTTAACAATGAGCAGTTCTTC.

The V and J genes are TRBV12-3 or TRBV12-4 and TRBJ2-1; D is perhaps TRBD2 (5 bases). Trimming pared 7 bases from V and 8 bases from J, leaving 9 bases between. This CDR3 has 11 amino acids. Written as DNA, the CDR3 is TGTGCCAGCAAGCGGTACGATGAGCAGTTCTTC. This sequence encodes CASKRYDEQFF.

This clonotype was recorded at least ten times. The genes are TRBV30 and TRBJ1-2, with a weak D call TRBD1 (6 bases). Germline V gives CDR1 GTSNPN, CDR2 SVGIG (reference sequence). The V end was cut by 2 bases, the J end by 11 bases, with 18 bases between. The CDR3 has 13 residues. The CDR3 region is CAWSITPGALYTF. The CDR3 DNA reads as TGTGCCTGGAGTATCACCCCAGGGGCCCTTTACACCTTC.

This clonotype was seen only a few times. This chain connects TRBV5-1 to TRBJ1-2; a weak D match, TRBD1 (5 bases). V dropped 0 bases and J dropped 6 bases, with 21 bases sitting between them. Germline V lookup: CDR1 SGHRS, CDR2 YFSETQ. CDR3 length: 17 residues. The CDR3 loop reads CASSLEFAGGGEDGYTF. The DNA for the CDR3 is TGCGCCAGCAGCTTGGAGTTTGCAGGCGGAGGGGAGGATGGCTACACCTTC.

The chain combines TRBV12-3 or TRBV12-4 with TRBJ1-1; 10 positions match TRBD1. With V trimmed by 5 bases and J by 1 base, 10 bases remained unmatched. The CDR3 contains 17 residues. The CDR3 is CASSPWDRGRANTEAFF. The CDR3 coding sequence is TGTGCCAGCAGTCCCTGGGACAGGGGCCGGGCGAACACTGAAGCTTTCTTT.

This clonotype was seen a handful of times. The rearrangement joins TRBV5-1 to TRBJ2-3, with D unclear. V gave up 5 bases and J gave up 2 bases, with 9 bases separating them. The CDR3 runs to 13 residues. Germline loops: CDR1 SGHRS, CDR2 YFSETQ. CDR3 protein: CASRIGTTDTQYF. For the CDR3, the DNA is TGCGCCAGCAGAATTGGAACCACAGATACGCAGTATTTT.

V and J are TRBV5-1 and TRBJ2-1, with 9 bases lining up with TRBD1. Germline assignment: CDR1 SGHRS and CDR2 YFSETQ. The V gene end was trimmed by 4 bases and the J gene end by 9 bases; junction bases not matched to a gene: 11. The CDR3 spans 15 residues. The CDR3 spells CASSEGQGSRGEQFF. DNA for the CDR3: TGCGCCAGCAGCGAGGGACAGGGTTCGCGCGGTGAGCAGTTCTTC.

This clonotype was counted only a few times. The V gene is TRBV13, the J gene TRBJ1-2, with D maybe TRBD1 (5 bases). V lost 5 bases, J lost 0 bases, and 10 bases lay in between. CDR1 is PRHDT and CDR2 is FYEKMQ in the germline V gene (reference sequence). The CDR3 sequence is 14 residues long. CDR3 DNA sequence: TGTGCCAGCAGCGTGGGGGTTCCTAACTATGGCTACACCTTC. Its protein is CASSVGVPNYGYTF.

This clonotype has ten or more counts. The genes are TRBV6-5 and TRBJ1-2; the D is unclear. The CDR3 covers 13 residues. CDR1 is MNHEY and CDR2 is SVGAGI in the germline V gene. V was clipped by 0 bases and J by 4 bases, with 6 bases between them. The CDR3 DNA reads TGTGCCAGCAGTTACTCGAAGGGCTATGGCTACACCTTC. This codes for CASSYSKGYGYTF.

This clonotype has more than one count but fewer than ten. The V gene is TRBV24-1, the J gene TRBJ2-3, with 9 bases aligning to TRBD1. The CDR3 consists of 17 residues. The ends lost 3 bases at V and 0 bases at J; junction bases unmatched: 6. CDR1 and CDR2 from the germline V gene are KGHDR and SFDVKD. The CDR3 DNA reads as TGTGCCACCAGTGATCCTGTGACAGGGGGGAGCACAGATACGCAGTATTTT. Its protein is CATSDPVTGGSTDTQYF.

The table lists this clonotype with a few counts. The rearrangement uses TRBV3-1 and TRBJ2-2; tentatively, D is TRBD2 (6 bases). V was pared by 2 bases and J by 6 bases, with 13 bases between. Germline CDR1 is LGHDT and CDR2 is YNNKEL (reference sequence). The CDR3 consists of 15 residues. Here the CDR3 DNA reads TGTGCCAGCAGCCAATTCCGCGGGAAGGCCGGGGAGCTGTTTTTT. Translating gives CASSQFRGKAGELFF.

As concerns this clonotype: A read error may account for a junction end that differs from germline. This chain links TRBV19 with TRBJ1-1; the D is unclear. This CDR3 region has 15 residues. CDR1 LNHDA and CDR2 SQIVND come from the germline V gene (reference sequence). CDR3 sequence (DNA): TGTGCCATCACACCGAGGGTTTTCGGAGTCACTGAAGTTTTCTTT. Translated: CAITPRVFGVTEVFF.

This clonotype was seen at least ten times. This sequence joins TRBV9 and TRBJ2-1, with D perhaps matching TRBD2 (6 bases). CDR1 is SGDLS, CDR2 YYNGEE, per germline. V was pared by 1 base and J by 0 bases, with 11 bases between. This CDR3 is 16 amino acids long. As DNA, the CDR3 is TGTGCCAGCAGCGTAAGGGACTCGAGCTCCTACAATGAGCAGTTCTTC. Its translation: CASSVRDSSSYNEQFF.

This clonotype was found a few times. V gene TRBV29-1 combines with J gene TRBJ2-6, with TRBD2 as a possible D gene (6 bases). CDR3 length: 14 amino acids. CDR1 and CDR2 (germline): SQVTM, ANQGSEA. V was trimmed by 4 bases and J by 4 bases, leaving 11 bases between them. CDR3 in DNA: TGCAGCGTTGTGGGCGGGGACGGGGCCAACGTCCTGACTTTC. Amino acid sequence: CSVVGGDGANVLTF.